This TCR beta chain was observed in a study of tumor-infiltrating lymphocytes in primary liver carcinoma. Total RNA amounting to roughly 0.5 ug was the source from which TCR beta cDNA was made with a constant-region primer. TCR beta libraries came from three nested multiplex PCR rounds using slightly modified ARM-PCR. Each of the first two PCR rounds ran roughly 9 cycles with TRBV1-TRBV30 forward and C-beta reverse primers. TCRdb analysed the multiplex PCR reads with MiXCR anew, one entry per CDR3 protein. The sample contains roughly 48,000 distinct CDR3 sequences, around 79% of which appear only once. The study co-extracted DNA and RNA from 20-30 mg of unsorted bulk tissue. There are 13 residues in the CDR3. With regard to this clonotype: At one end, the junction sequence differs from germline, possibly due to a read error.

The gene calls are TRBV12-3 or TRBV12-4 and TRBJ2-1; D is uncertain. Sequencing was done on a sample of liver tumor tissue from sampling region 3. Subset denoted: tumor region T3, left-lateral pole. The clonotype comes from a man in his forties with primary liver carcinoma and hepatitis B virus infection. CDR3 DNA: TGTGCCAACAGTCCGCACGGGTACAATGAGCAGTTCTTC. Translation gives CANSPHGYNEQFF.